A single T cell receptor beta chain is shown here with its context. Amplification of TCR beta CDR3 regions used RNA as the template. HTBI primers drove first-round RT-PCR of the TCR CDR3. MiXCR was run by TCRdb on the multiplex PCR reads, yielding one entry per CDR3 protein. The sample carries under 450,000 distinct CDR3 sequences, more than 15% recorded once. V shed 6 bases and J 9 bases; nucleotides not matched to a gene: 2. CDR3 length: 13 amino acids. The entry originates in a study of T cells in Graves' hyperthyroidism and ophthalmopathy. Newly diagnosed hyperthyroidism patients aged 18 to 65 years had disease lasting under 2 months. Patients having uncontrolled infection, another autoimmune disease, pregnancy or lactation were not included. Diagnoses rested on clinical symptoms, serum thyroxine and TRAb, thyroid ultrasound and orbital computed tomography. Out of 10 ml of fresh peripheral blood came the PBMCs.

V usage is TRBV12-3 or TRBV12-4 and J usage is TRBJ2-1, with TRBD2 identical over 13 bases. The sequence was obtained from a woman between 18 and 30 years old with Graves' hyperthyroidism. Sequencing input: blood. As DNA, the CDR3 is TGTGCCAGCAGACTAGCGGGGGGGGCTGAGCAGTTCTTC. It yields the protein CASRLAGGAEQFF.